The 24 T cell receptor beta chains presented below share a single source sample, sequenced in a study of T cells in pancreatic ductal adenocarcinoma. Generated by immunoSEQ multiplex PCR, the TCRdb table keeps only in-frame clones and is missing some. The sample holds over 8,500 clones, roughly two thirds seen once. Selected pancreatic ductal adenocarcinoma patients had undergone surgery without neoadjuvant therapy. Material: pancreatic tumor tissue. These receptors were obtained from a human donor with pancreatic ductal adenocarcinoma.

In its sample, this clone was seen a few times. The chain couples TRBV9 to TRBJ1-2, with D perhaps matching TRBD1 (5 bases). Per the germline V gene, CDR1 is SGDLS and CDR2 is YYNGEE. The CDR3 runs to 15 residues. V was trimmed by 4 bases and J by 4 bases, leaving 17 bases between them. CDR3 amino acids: CASSPSGGATYGYTF. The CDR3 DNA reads TGTGCCAGCAGCCCGAGTGGAGGGGCTACCTATGGCTACACCTTC.

The CDR3 sequence is CASSLVVGGNTGELFF. Written as DNA, the CDR3 is TGTGCCAGCAGCTTAGTTGTGGGAGGGAACACCGGGGAGCTGTTTTTT. The V and J genes are TRBV7-6 and TRBJ2-2, with D tentatively TRBD2 (6 bases). V was clipped by 1 base and J by 1 base, with 10 bases between them. The germline V gene encodes CDR1 SGHVS and CDR2 FNYEAQ. The CDR3 consists of 16 residues.

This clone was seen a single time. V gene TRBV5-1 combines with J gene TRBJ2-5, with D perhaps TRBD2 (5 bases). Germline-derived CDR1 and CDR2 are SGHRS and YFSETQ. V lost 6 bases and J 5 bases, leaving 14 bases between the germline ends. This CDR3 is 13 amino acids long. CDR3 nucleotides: TGCGCCAGCAAATTCCGATCGGGGGAGACCCAGTACTTC. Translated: CASKFRSGETQYF. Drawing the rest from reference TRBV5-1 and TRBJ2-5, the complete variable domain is KAGVTQTPRYLIKTRGQQVTLSCSPISGHRSVSWYQQTPGQGLQFLFEYFSETQRNKGNFPGRFSGRQFSNSRSEMNVSTLELGDSALYLCASKFRSGETQYFGPGTRLLVL.

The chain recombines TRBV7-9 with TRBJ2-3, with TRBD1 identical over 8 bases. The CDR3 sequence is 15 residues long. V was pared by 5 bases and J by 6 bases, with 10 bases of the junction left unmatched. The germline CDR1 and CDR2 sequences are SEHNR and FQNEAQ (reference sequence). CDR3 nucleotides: TGTGCCAGCAGCGGGCAAACAGGGGGAGAGGATACGCAGTATTTT. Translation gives CASSGQTGGEDTQYF.

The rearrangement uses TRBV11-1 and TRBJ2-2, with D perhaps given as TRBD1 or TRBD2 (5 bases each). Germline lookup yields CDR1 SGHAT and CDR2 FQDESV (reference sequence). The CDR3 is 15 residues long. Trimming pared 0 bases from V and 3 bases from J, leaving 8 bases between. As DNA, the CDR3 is TGTGCCAGCAGCTTAGCCCAGGGAGACACCGGGGAGCTGTTTTTT. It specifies CASSLAQGDTGELFF.

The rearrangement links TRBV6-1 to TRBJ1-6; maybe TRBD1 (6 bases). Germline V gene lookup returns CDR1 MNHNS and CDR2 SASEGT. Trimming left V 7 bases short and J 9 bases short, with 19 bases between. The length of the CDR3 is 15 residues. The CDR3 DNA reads TGTGCCAGCACGGGGGGGCGAGAGGTGGTTTCACCCCTCCACTTT. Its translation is CASTGGREVVSPLHF.

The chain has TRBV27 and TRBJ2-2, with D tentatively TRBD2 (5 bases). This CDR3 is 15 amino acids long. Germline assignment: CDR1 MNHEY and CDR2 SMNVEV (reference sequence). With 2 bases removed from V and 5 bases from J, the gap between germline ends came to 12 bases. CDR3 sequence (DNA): TGTGCCAGCAGTTTAACCGGGGTATCGACCGGGGAGCTGTTTTTT. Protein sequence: CASSLTGVSTGELFF.

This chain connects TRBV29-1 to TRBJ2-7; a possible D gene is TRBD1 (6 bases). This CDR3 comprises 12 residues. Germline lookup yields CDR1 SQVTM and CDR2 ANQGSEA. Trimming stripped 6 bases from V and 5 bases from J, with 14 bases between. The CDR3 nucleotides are TGCAGCGTGGATACAGGGACCCACGAGCAGTACTTC. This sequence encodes CSVDTGTHEQYF.

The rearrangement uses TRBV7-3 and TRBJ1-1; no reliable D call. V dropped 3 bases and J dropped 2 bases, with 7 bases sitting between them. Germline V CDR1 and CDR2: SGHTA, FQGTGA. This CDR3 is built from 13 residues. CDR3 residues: CASSFGRNTEAFF. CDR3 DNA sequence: TGTGCCAGCAGCTTCGGCAGAAACACTGAAGCTTTCTTT.

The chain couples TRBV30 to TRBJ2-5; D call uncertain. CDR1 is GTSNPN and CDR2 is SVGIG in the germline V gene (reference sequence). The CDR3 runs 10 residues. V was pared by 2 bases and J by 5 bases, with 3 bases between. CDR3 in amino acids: CAWSRETQYF. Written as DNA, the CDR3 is TGTGCCTGGAGTAGGGAGACCCAGTACTTC.

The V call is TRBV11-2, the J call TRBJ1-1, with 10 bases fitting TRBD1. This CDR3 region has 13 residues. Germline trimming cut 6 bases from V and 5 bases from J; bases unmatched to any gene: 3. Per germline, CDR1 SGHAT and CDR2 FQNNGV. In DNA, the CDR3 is TGTGCCAGCAGGGTGGACAGGGGGACTGAAGCTTTCTTT. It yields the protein CASRVDRGTEAFF.

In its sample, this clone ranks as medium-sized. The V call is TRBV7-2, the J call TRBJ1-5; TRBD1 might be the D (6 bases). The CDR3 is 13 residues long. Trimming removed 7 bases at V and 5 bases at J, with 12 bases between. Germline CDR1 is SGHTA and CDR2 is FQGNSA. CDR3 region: CASTQSGDQPQHF. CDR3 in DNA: TGTGCCAGCACCCAATCAGGGGATCAGCCCCAGCATTTT.

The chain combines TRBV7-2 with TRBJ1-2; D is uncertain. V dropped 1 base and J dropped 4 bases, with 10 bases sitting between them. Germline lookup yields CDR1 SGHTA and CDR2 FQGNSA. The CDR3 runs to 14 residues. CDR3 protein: CASSLVTVGYGYTF. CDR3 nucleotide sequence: TGTGCCAGCAGCTTAGTTACGGTTGGCTATGGCTACACCTTC.

CDR3: CASSMNRGRTEAFF. CDR3 nucleotides: TGTGCCAGTAGTATGAACCGGGGGCGGACTGAAGCTTTCTTT. The chain has TRBV19 and TRBJ1-1, with TRBD1 as a possible D gene (6 bases). The CDR3 contains 14 residues. V dropped 3 bases and J dropped 5 bases, with 13 bases sitting between them. The germline CDR1 and CDR2 sequences are LNHDA and SQIVND (reference sequence).

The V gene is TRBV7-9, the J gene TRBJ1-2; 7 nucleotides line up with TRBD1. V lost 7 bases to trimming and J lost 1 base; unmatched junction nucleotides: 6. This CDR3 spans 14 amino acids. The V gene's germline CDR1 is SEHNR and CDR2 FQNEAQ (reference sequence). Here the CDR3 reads CASTLRGVNYGYTF. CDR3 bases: TGTGCCAGCACCCTCAGGGGGGTTAACTATGGCTACACCTTC.

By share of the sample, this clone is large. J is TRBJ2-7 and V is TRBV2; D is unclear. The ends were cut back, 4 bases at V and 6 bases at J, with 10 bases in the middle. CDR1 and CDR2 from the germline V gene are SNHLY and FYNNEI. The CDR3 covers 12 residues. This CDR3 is CASSVGMGEQYF. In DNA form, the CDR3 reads TGTGCCAGCAGTGTAGGGATGGGCGAGCAGTACTTC.

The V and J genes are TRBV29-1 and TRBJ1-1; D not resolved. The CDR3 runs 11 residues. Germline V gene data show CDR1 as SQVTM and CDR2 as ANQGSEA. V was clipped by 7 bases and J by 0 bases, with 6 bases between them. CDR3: CSGRLNTEAFF. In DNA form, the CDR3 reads TGCAGCGGGAGACTGAACACTGAAGCTTTCTTT.

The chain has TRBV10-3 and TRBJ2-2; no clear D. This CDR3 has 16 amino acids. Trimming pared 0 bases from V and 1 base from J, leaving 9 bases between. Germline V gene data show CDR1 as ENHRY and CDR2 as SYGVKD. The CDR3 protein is CAISESKSRNTGELFF. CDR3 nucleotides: TGTGCCATCAGTGAGTCGAAGTCAAGGAACACCGGGGAGCTGTTTTTT.

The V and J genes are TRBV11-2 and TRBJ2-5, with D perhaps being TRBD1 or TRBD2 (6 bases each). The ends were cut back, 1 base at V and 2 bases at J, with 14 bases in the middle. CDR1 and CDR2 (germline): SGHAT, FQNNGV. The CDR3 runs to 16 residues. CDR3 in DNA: TGTGCCAGCAGCTTAGTTGGAGGGGGTGGGCAAGAGACCCAGTACTTC. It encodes CASSLVGGGGQETQYF.

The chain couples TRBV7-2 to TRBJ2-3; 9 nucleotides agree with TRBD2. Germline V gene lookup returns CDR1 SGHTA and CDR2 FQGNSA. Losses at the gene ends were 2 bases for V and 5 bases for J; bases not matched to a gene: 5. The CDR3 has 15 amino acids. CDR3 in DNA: TGTGCCAGCAGCTTAAACAGCGGGAGGAGAGATACGCAGTATTTT. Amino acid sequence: CASSLNSGRRDTQYF.

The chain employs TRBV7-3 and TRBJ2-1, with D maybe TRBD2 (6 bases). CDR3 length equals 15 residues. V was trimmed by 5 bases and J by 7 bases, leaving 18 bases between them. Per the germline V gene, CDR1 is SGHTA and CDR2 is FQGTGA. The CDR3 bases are TGTGCCAGCAGCCCTGGGGTAGCGGAAGGGAATGAGCAGTTCTTC. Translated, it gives CASSPGVAEGNEQFF.

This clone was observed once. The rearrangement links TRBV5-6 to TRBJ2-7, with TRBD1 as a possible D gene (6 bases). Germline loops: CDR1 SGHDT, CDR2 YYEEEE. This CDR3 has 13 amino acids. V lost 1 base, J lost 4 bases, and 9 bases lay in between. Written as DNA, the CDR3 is TGTGCCAGCAGCTTGTGGGACACATACGAGCAGTACTTC. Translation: CASSLWDTYEQYF. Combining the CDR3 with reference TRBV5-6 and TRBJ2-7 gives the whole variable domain DAGVTQSPTHLIKTRGQQVTLRCSPKSGHDTVSWYQQALGQGPQFIFQYYEEEERQRGNFPDRFSGHQFPNYSSELNVNALLLGDSALYLCASSLWDTYEQYFGPGTRLTVT.

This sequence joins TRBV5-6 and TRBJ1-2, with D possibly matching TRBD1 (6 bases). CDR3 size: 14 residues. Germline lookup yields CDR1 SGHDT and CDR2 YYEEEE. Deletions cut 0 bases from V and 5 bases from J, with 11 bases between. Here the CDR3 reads CASSLGARGYGYTF. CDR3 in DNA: TGTGCCAGCAGCTTGGGAGCCAGGGGTTATGGCTACACCTTC.

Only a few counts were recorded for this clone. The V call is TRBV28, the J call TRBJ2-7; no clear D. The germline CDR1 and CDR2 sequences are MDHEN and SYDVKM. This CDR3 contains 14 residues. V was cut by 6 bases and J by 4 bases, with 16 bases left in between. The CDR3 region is CASSRTGPPYEQYF. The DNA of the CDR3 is TGTGCCAGCAGCCGTACCGGACCCCCTTACGAGCAGTACTTC.